These 28 T cell receptor beta chains share one sample of origin, sequenced in a study of T cells expressing NK-cell markers (dated by TCRdb to about 2020). Preparation of the library involved 5' RACE. Reads for this sample came from an Illumina HiSeq 2000. TCRdb reprocessed the raw reads; every CDR3 protein sequence is a single record, and DNA is not supplied. The table for this sample shows around 470,000 distinct CDR3 sequences. The ten largest clones capture 1.4% of the sample. The sample comprised blood T cells: a sorted CD56 or NKG2C T cell subset, CD4+ or CD8+ T cells, or bulk PBMC T cells (not recorded which). Receptor source: a woman aged 45-65 years in good health. Donor details come from another sample of the same person, matched by shared clones.

The chain employs TRBV19 and TRBJ1-1; TCRdb selects TRBD1, and the lack of DNA leaves this call unchecked. Per germline, CDR1 LNHDA and CDR2 SQIVND (reference sequence). CDR3 length equals 20 residues. This CDR3 is CASSISSRGVKSSANTEAFF.

The chain recombines TRBV11-3 with TRBJ2-3; TCRdb returns TRBD1, unconfirmable since there is no DNA. Germline V gene lookup returns CDR1 SGHNT and CDR2 YENEEA. The CDR3 sequence is 15 residues long. The CDR3 reads CASSLVAGRLHTQYF.

The gene calls are TRBV12-3 or TRBV12-4 and TRBJ1-1; checking the TCRdb D call of TRBD1 is not possible without DNA. The CDR3 sequence is 15 residues long. CDR3 amino acids: CASSPNDRGNTEAFF.

The genes are TRBV24-1 and TRBJ1-2. The CDR3 sequence is 14 residues long. The germline V gene encodes CDR1 KGHDR and CDR2 SFDVKD. The CDR3 loop is CATSDLSEDYGYTF.

The CDR3 spells CASSPRGAESTQYF. V gene TRBV5-1 combines with J gene TRBJ2-3; TCRdb returns TRBD1, unconfirmable since there is no DNA. The CDR3 is 14 residues long. Germline V gives CDR1 SGHRS, CDR2 YFSETQ. The complete variable domain, with remaining parts taken from reference TRBV5-1 and TRBJ2-3, reads KAGVTQTPRYLIKTRGQQVTLSCSPISGHRSVSWYQQTPGQGLQFLFEYFSETQRNKGNFPGRFSGRQFSNSRSEMNVSTLELGDSALYLCASSPRGAESTQYFGPGTRLTVL.

The rearrangement links TRBV4-1 to TRBJ1-3; TCRdb names TRBD1, which stays unverified in the absence of DNA. This CDR3 is 16 amino acids long. CDR1 is MGHRA, CDR2 YSYEKL, per germline. The CDR3 sequence is CASSSTWRGEGNTIYF.

J is TRBJ2-7 and V is TRBV3-1; TCRdb's D call of TRBD2 is untestable without DNA. The CDR3 spans 16 residues. Germline assignment: CDR1 LGHDT and CDR2 YNNKEL (reference sequence). The CDR3 protein is CASSQAGLAGAFGTYF.

V is TRBV20-1 and J is TRBJ2-3; TCRdb's D call of TRBD1 is untestable without DNA. Looked up from germline, CDR1 is DFQATT and CDR2 is SNEGSKA (reference sequence). The CDR3 runs to 13 residues. The CDR3: CSASQVAGDTQYF.

The J gene is TRBJ2-2, the V gene TRBV21-1. TRBV21-1 is noted as a pseudogene. This CDR3 contains 18 residues. The CDR3 protein is CASSKDRRRRVFTGELFF.

This chain uses TRBV20-1 with TRBJ1-2. The CDR3 contains 14 residues. Germline-derived CDR1 and CDR2 are DFQATT and SNEGSKA (reference sequence). Here the CDR3 reads CSARPGGLYYGYTF.

J is TRBJ1-1 and V is TRBV5-5; TCRdb's assignment of TRBD1 cannot be checked, as there is no DNA. CDR3 length: 15 amino acids. CDR1 and CDR2 from the germline V gene are SGHKS and YYEKEE (reference sequence). This CDR3 is CASSFLRDTDTEAFF.

The chain recombines TRBV5-1 with TRBJ2-3; TCRdb outputs TRBD2, but without DNA this stays unchecked. The CDR3 covers 15 residues. Germline V CDR1 and CDR2: SGHRS, YFSETQ. CDR3 sequence reads: CASSGQSGSLNTQYF.

The chain uses TRBV24-1 and TRBJ2-1; TCRdb selects TRBD1, and the lack of DNA leaves this call unchecked. This CDR3 contains 20 residues. Germline-derived CDR1 and CDR2 are KGHDR and SFDVKD. The CDR3 sequence: CATSDFRFQGARSGDNEQFF.

The gene calls are TRBV15 and TRBJ2-5. This CDR3 comprises 14 residues. CDR1 is LNHNV, CDR2 YYDKDF, per germline (reference sequence). The CDR3 here is CATSRDHRQETQYF.

The chain is built from TRBV6-2 or TRBV6-3 and TRBJ1-1. Germline assignment: CDR1 MNHEY and CDR2 SVGEGT. CDR3 length: 14 amino acids. The CDR3 region is CASSYGGHGTEAFF.

V and J are TRBV12-3 or TRBV12-4 and TRBJ2-4; with no DNA, the TCRdb D assignment of TRBD2 cannot be verified. The CDR3 totals 17 residues. This chain's CDR3 is CASSSQILAGGKNIQYF.

The chain recombines TRBV5-1 with TRBJ1-1. This CDR3 is built from 17 residues. Germline assignment: CDR1 SGHRS and CDR2 YFSETQ. The CDR3 loop is CASSLVGLAGLNTEAFF.

CDR3 loop: CASSLAVVTSGLAKNIQYF. The V and J genes are TRBV5-1 and TRBJ2-4; TCRdb selects TRBD2, and the lack of DNA leaves this call unchecked. Looked up from germline, CDR1 is SGHRS and CDR2 is YFSETQ. CDR3 length: 19 amino acids.

CDR3 sequence reads: CASSLEAGGSSYNEQFF. The rearrangement links TRBV5-5 to TRBJ2-1; the D gene TCRdb calls, TRBD1, cannot be checked with no DNA. This CDR3 has 17 residues. Germline CDR1 is SGHKS and CDR2 is YYEKEE (reference sequence).

This sequence joins TRBV4-1 and TRBJ2-6. CDR3 size: 15 residues. Germline CDR1 and CDR2: MGHRA and YSYEKL. The CDR3 spells CASSQGMRGANVLTF.

This rearrangement joins TRBV19 to TRBJ2-1. This CDR3 spans 15 amino acids. CDR1 is LNHDA and CDR2 is SQIVND in the germline V gene (reference sequence). The CDR3 loop reads CASSMSREVLNEQFF.

This chain links TRBV6-5 with TRBJ2-3; no DNA is available, so the TRBD2 call from TCRdb remains unchecked. CDR1 is MNHEY and CDR2 is SVGAGI in the germline V gene. CDR3 length: 17 amino acids. The chain's CDR3 is CASSYSASGSRADTQYF.

The chain carries TRBV23-1 and TRBJ2-5; the TCRdb D gene call, TRBD2, has no DNA to confirm it. TRBV23-1 qualifies as an ORF whose function is uncertain. The CDR3 is made up of 12 amino acids. The CDR3 is CAGGSGIETQYF.

The genes are TRBV29-1 and TRBJ2-1; there is no DNA to check the TCRdb D call of TRBD2. Germline-derived CDR1 and CDR2 are SQVTM and ANQGSEA. The CDR3 has 14 amino acids. The CDR3 here is CSVAAGTRSNEQFF.

The chain recombines TRBV7-9 with TRBJ2-5; the D gene TCRdb calls, TRBD2, cannot be checked with no DNA. The CDR3 runs to 16 residues. The germline V gene has CDR1 SEHNR and CDR2 FQNEAQ (reference sequence). The CDR3 region is CASSFKAGPSGETQYF.

This chain links TRBV5-1 with TRBJ1-4; checking the TCRdb D call of TRBD1 is not possible without DNA. Germline V gene sequence: CDR1 SGHRS, CDR2 YFSETQ. This CDR3 has 16 amino acids. The CDR3 loop reads CASSEWTGGIIEKLFF.

This sequence joins TRBV12-3 or TRBV12-4 and TRBJ2-2; without DNA, the TCRdb call of TRBD1 cannot be checked. The CDR3 extends over 15 amino acids. The CDR3 is CASSLWGGSTGELFF.

The chain is built from TRBV7-9 and TRBJ2-1; the D call of TRBD2 rests on TCRdb alone, since no DNA is present to check it. The CDR3 is made up of 13 amino acids. Germline V gives CDR1 SEHNR, CDR2 FQNEAQ (reference sequence). The CDR3: CASSFTGGDEQFF.